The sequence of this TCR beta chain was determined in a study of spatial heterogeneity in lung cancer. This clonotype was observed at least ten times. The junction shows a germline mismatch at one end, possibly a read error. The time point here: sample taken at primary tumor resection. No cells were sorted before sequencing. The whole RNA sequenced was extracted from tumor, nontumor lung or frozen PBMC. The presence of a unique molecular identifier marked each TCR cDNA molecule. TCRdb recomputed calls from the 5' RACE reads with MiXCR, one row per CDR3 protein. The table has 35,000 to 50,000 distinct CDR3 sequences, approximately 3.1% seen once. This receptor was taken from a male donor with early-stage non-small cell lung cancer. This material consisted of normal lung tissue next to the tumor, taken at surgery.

For the CDR3, the DNA is TGTGCTAGCAGCCCGGGGCTAGCCGAGTCAGATACGCAGTATTTT. It specifies CASSPGLAESDTQYF. The gene calls are TRBV7-7 and TRBJ2-3; the D gene could be TRBD1 or TRBD2 (5 bases each). The germline V gene has CDR1 SSHAT and CDR2 FNYEAQ (reference sequence). The CDR3 is 15 residues long. Together with reference TRBV7-7 and TRBJ2-3, the CDR3 gives the full variable domain: GAGVSQSPRYKVTKRGQDVTLRCDPISSHATLYWYQQALGQGPEFLTYFNYEAQPDKSGLPSDRFSAERPEGSISTLTIQRTEQRDSAMYRCASSPGLAESDTQYFGPGTRLTVL.